The next 19 T cell receptor beta chains were all read from a single sample in a study of blood T cell repertoires in COVID-19. The data were produced by immunoSEQ multiplex PCR, yet TCRdb's version contains in-frame clones alone and is incomplete. The repertoire has 250,000 to 300,000 clones, around 86% of them found once; the top ten carry 15% to 18%. Material: PBMCs or T cells enriched from blood (not recorded which). The receptor set was obtained from a man between 18 and 35 years old who had recovered from COVID-19.

The chain has TRBV5-1 and TRBJ2-7; D might be TRBD1 (5 bases). Per the germline V gene, CDR1 is SGHRS and CDR2 is YFSETQ. This CDR3 region has 14 residues. Trimming removed 1 base from V and 3 bases from J, with 11 bases in between. The CDR3 is CASSLSPDNYEQYF. The CDR3 nucleotides read TGCGCCAGCAGCTTGAGTCCGGACAACTACGAGCAGTACTTC.

The chain uses TRBV6-2 or TRBV6-3 and TRBJ2-5, with a weak D call TRBD1 (6 bases). The CDR3 totals 14 residues. From germline, CDR1 is MNHEY and CDR2 SVGEGT. Trimming stripped 2 bases from V and 1 base from J, with 8 bases between. This chain's CDR3 is CASSYPDSQETQYF. The CDR3 region has the DNA TGTGCCAGCAGTTACCCGGACAGCCAAGAGACCCAGTACTTC.

The J gene is TRBJ2-7, the V gene TRBV10-3, with a possible D match to TRBD1 (5 bases). The CDR3 extends over 14 amino acids. The ends were cut back, 6 bases at V and 6 bases at J, with 18 bases in the middle. Germline V gene sequence: CDR1 ENHRY, CDR2 SYGVKD. The CDR3 DNA reads TGTGCCATCAGCTCAGTAAATCAGGGCCTCGAGCAGTACTTC. This translates into CAISSVNQGLEQYF.

The V and J genes are TRBV3-1 (or the pseudogene TRBV3-2) and TRBJ2-7; D ambiguous. The CDR3 extends over 11 amino acids. Trimming took off 1 base at V and 6 bases at J, with 4 bases between the two ends. From germline, CDR1 is LGHDT and CDR2 YNNKEL (reference sequence). The CDR3 sequence is CASSQVGEQYF. The DNA of the CDR3 is TGTGCCAGCAGCCAAGTCGGCGAGCAGTACTTC.

The chain uses TRBV5-1 and TRBJ2-3, with 7 bases identical to TRBD2. The CDR3 has 14 residues. The germline CDR1 and CDR2 sequences are SGHRS and YFSETQ. The trim removed 4 bases at V and 5 bases at J, leaving 7 bases unmatched. In DNA, the CDR3 is TGCGCCAGCAGCAGGGAGGGTCGAGAAGATACGCAGTATTTT. This translates into CASSREGREDTQYF.

Only a few counts were recorded for this clone. V and J are TRBV11-2 and TRBJ1-6; no clear D gene. The germline CDR1 and CDR2 sequences are SGHAT and FQNNGV. Trimming pared 0 bases from V and 7 bases from J, leaving 13 bases between. The CDR3 contains 16 residues. CDR3 coding DNA: TGTGCCAGCAGCTTAGAAACCAGAGGCTGGAATTCACCCCTCCACTTT. Amino acid sequence: CASSLETRGWNSPLHF.

A single count supports this clone. The CDR3 loop reads CASSYGLMTGGNTIYF. The CDR3 DNA is TGTGCCAGCAGTTACGGGCTCATGACAGGGGGAAACACCATATATTTT. The chain recombines TRBV6-5 with TRBJ1-3; 7 bases are a match to TRBD1. Trimming removed 2 bases from V and 4 bases from J; junction bases left unmatched: 8. Per the germline V gene, CDR1 is MNHEY and CDR2 is SVGAGI. This CDR3 is 16 amino acids long.

A remark on this clone: At one end the junction does not follow the germline gene, possibly because of a read error. The identical CDR3 is also encoded by other nucleotide sequences in the sample. The gene calls are TRBV28 and TRBJ1-2, with D unresolved. Germline CDR1 and CDR2: MDHEN and SYDVKM. CDR3 length: 13 residues. The CDR3 here is CASSLSGSYGYTF. CDR3 coding DNA: TGTGCCAGCAGCTTATCGGGTTCCTATGGCTACACCTTC.

This clone showed up just once. The rearrangement uses TRBV28 and TRBJ2-1, with D uncertain. This CDR3 is 11 amino acids long. CDR1 is MDHEN and CDR2 is SYDVKM in the germline V gene. The germline V and J ends were trimmed by 6 bases and 4 bases, with 4 bases remaining between them. The CDR3 sequence is CASRLYNEQFF. The DNA for the CDR3 is TGTGCCAGCAGGCTATACAATGAGCAGTTCTTC.

The chain carries TRBV27 and TRBJ2-1, with 7 bases matching TRBD2. The germline gives CDR1 MNHEY, CDR2 SMNVEV (reference sequence). This CDR3 has 15 amino acids. V lost 5 bases, J lost 4 bases, and 8 bases stayed unmatched. CDR3 nucleotide sequence: TGTGCCAGCAGTGCAAACCTCGGGGGGTACAATGAGCAGTTCTTC. Amino acid sequence: CASSANLGGYNEQFF.

The CDR3 spells CASSPGYPVDYEQYF. The CDR3 bases are TGTGCCAGCAGCCCCGGGTACCCAGTTGACTACGAGCAGTACTTC. The gene calls are TRBV7-9 and TRBJ2-7, with D uncertain. Germline values: CDR1 SEHNR, CDR2 FQNEAQ (reference sequence). V was cut by 5 bases and J by 3 bases, with 17 bases left in between. This CDR3 has 15 amino acids.

This clone showed up just a few times. The V call is TRBV5-8, the J call TRBJ2-5, with D hard to call. CDR1 SGHTS and CDR2 YDEGEE come from the germline V gene. This CDR3 contains 13 residues. Trimming shortened V by 1 base and J by 4 bases, and 8 bases separated the two germline ends. The CDR3 spells CASSLRLRETQYF. The CDR3 DNA is TGTGCCAGCAGCTTGCGGTTGAGAGAGACCCAGTACTTC. Supplemented by reference TRBV5-8 and TRBJ2-5, the full variable domain reads EAGVTQSPTHLIKTRGQQATLRCSPISGHTSVYWYQQALGLGLQFLLWYDEGEERNRGNFPPRFSGRQFPNYSSELNVNALELEDSALYLCASSLRLRETQYFGPGTRLLVL.

The chain recombines TRBV19 with TRBJ1-3; the D is unclear. V dropped 0 bases and J dropped 2 bases, with 11 bases sitting between them. The CDR3 is made up of 16 amino acids. Germline lookup yields CDR1 LNHDA and CDR2 SQIVND (reference sequence). The CDR3 DNA reads TGTGCCAGTAGTATAGAACCGGGAAGTGCTGGAAACACCATATATTTT. Its translation: CASSIEPGSAGNTIYF.

With respect to this clone: The sample contains more than one DNA sequence encoding this CDR3. This rearrangement joins TRBV15 to TRBJ1-3; TRBD1 matches 9 bases. The germline gives CDR1 LNHNV, CDR2 YYDKDF (reference sequence). The CDR3 sequence is 15 residues long. V dropped 3 bases and J dropped 0; count of bases not matched to a gene: 0. This chain's CDR3 is CATSRDRGSGNTIYF. CDR3 DNA: TGTGCCACCAGCAGGGACAGGGGCTCTGGAAACACCATATATTTT.

This clone was detected only once. V and J are TRBV5-6 and TRBJ2-7, with D tentatively TRBD2 (5 bases). Germline V lookup: CDR1 SGHDT, CDR2 YYEEEE. The CDR3 has 16 amino acids. V was shortened by 1 base and J by 3 bases, with 17 bases between the two germline ends. CDR3 in amino acids: CASSLRGSSGYYEQYF. CDR3 bases: TGTGCCAGCAGCTTGAGAGGGAGTAGTGGTTACTACGAGCAGTACTTC. Combining the CDR3 with reference TRBV5-6 and TRBJ2-7 gives the whole variable domain DAGVTQSPTHLIKTRGQQVTLRCSPKSGHDTVSWYQQALGQGPQFIFQYYEEEERQRGNFPDRFSGHQFPNYSSELNVNALLLGDSALYLCASSLRGSSGYYEQYFGPGTRLTVT.

This clone has just one count. The chain employs TRBV7-8 and TRBJ1-4; TRBD1 matches at 9 bases. This CDR3 region has 17 residues. The germline V gene encodes CDR1 SGHVS and CDR2 FQNEAQ. V was clipped by 1 base and J by 8 bases; unmatched bases: 11. The CDR3 bases are TGTGCCAGCAGCTTAGTTCCAGCGACAGGGGGGGAGGAAAAACTGTTTTTT. Its protein is CASSLVPATGGEEKLFF.

The rearrangement uses TRBV5-1 and TRBJ2-7; TRBD1 agrees at 8 bases. Trimming at V came to 4 bases and at J to 1 base, leaving 4 bases not matched to a gene. Germline V gene sequence: CDR1 SGHRS, CDR2 YFSETQ. The CDR3 has 14 amino acids. The CDR3 sequence is CASSPQGGSYEQYF. Written as DNA, the CDR3 is TGCGCCAGCAGCCCACAGGGGGGATCCTACGAGCAGTACTTC.

The rearrangement joins TRBV2 to TRBJ1-6; 11 bases fit TRBD1. CDR1 and CDR2 from the germline V gene are SNHLY and FYNNEI. Trimming took 6 bases from V and 9 from J; bases not matched to a gene: 7. The CDR3 has 15 amino acids. This CDR3 is CASSVDRGQSSPLHF. Written as DNA, the CDR3 is TGTGCCAGCAGCGTGGACAGGGGGCAGAGTTCACCCCTCCACTTT.

The chain employs TRBV5-1 and TRBJ1-4, with D uncertain. The ends were cut back, 1 base at V and 3 bases at J, with 10 bases in the middle. Per the germline V gene, CDR1 is SGHRS and CDR2 is YFSETQ. This CDR3 is built from 15 residues. CDR3 nucleotides: TGCGCCAGCAGCTTGACGGGATCCTCTAATGAAAAACTGTTTTTT. Residues: CASSLTGSSNEKLFF. The whole variable domain, remainder taken from reference TRBV5-1 and TRBJ1-4, is KAGVTQTPRYLIKTRGQQVTLSCSPISGHRSVSWYQQTPGQGLQFLFEYFSETQRNKGNFPGRFSGRQFSNSRSEMNVSTLELGDSALYLCASSLTGSSNEKLFFGSGTQLSVL.